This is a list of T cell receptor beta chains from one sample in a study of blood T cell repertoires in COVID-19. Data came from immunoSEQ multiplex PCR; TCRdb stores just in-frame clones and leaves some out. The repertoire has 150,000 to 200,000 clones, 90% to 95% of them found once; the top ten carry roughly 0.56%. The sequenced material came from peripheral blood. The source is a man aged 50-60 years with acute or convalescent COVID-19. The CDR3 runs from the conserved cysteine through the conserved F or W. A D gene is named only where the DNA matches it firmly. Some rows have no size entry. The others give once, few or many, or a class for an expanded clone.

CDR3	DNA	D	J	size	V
CASRGINEKLFF	TGTGCCAGCAGGGGCATTAATGAAAAACTGTTTTTT	.	TRBJ1-4	.	TRBV6-5
CASNLQGNQPQHF	TGTGCCAGTAACCTCCAGGGGAATCAGCCCCAGCATTTT	.	TRBJ1-5	once	TRBV19
CASSLNQGVGPQHF	TGTGCCAGCAGTTTAAATCAGGGTGTAGGGCCCCAGCATTTT	.	TRBJ1-5	.	TRBV28
CASSAGGRATEAFF	TGTGCCAGCAGCGCAGGGGGCCGGGCCACTGAAGCTTTCTTT	TRBD1	TRBJ1-1	.	TRBV9
CASSLEPTQNTEAFF	TGCGCCAGCAGCTTGGAACCCACTCAAAACACTGAAGCTTTCTTT	.	TRBJ1-1	.	TRBV5-1
CASSPLTLAGGTDTQYF	TGTGCCAGCTCACCCTTAACGTTAGCGGGAGGCACAGATACGCAGTATTTT	TRBD2	TRBJ2-3	.	TRBV18
CASSTLRTSTDEQYF	TGTGCCAGTAGTACCCTTCGAACTAGCACGGACGAGCAGTACTTC	.	TRBJ2-7	.	TRBV19
CASRGLAGGAETQYF	TGTGCCAGCAGGGGACTAGCGGGAGGGGCAGAGACCCAGTACTTC	TRBD2	TRBJ2-5	.	TRBV6-6
CASSLRGAGGNTIYF	TGTGCCAGCAGTTTACGCGGGGCAGGCGGAAACACCATATATTTT	.	TRBJ1-3	.	TRBV28
CASSVGGEETQYF	TGTGCCAGCAGCGTAGGGGGGGAAGAGACCCAGTACTTC	.	TRBJ2-5	.	TRBV9
CASSLVSLNTGELFF	TGTGCCAGCAGCTTAGTTTCCCTGAACACCGGGGAGCTGTTTTTT	.	TRBJ2-2	.	TRBV11-2
CASSQEWRVNTGAFF	TGCGCCAGCAGCCAAGAGTGGAGGGTGAACACTGGAGCTTTCTTT	.	TRBJ1-1	.	TRBV4-3